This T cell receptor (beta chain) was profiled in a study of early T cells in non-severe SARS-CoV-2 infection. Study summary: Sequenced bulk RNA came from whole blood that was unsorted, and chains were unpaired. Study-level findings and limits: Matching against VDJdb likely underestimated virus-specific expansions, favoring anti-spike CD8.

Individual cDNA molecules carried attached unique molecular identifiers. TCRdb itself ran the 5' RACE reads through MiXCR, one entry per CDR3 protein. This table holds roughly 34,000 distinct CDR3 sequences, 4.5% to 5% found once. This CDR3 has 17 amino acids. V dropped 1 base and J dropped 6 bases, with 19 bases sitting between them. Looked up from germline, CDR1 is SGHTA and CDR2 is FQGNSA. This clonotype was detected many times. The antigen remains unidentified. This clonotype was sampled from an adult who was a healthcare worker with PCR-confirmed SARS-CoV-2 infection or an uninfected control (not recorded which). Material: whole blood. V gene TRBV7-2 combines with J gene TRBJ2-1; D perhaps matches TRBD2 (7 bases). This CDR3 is CASSLVSPKRGGNEQFF. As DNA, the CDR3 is TGTGCCAGCAGCTTAGTGAGCCCAAAAAGGGGGGGCAATGAGCAGTTCTTC.